These 12 T cell receptor beta chains came from one sample sequenced in a study of T cells in Graves' hyperthyroidism and ophthalmopathy (dated by TCRdb to the late 2010s). Libraries were constructed by multiplex PCR. The sample was run on an Illumina HiSeq 2000. The TCR beta CDR3 regions were amplified from RNA transcripts. A first-round RT-PCR of the TCR CDR3 used the HTBI primer set with the Qiagen OneStep RT-PCR kit. TCRdb ran its own pipeline on the public reads, namely fastp trimming at Q25 and MiXCR clone calling, and kept in-frame beta chains. Duplicate CDR3 protein sequences are folded into a single record with the most common DNA and genes. Recorded for this sample are 300,000 to 500,000 distinct CDR3 sequences; over 13% of them occurred a single time. The ten largest clones add up to approximately 27% of the sample. The material sequenced was blood. The receptors shown here come from a man aged 45-65 years with Graves' ophthalmopathy.

This clonotype turned up a few times. CDR3 nucleotides: TGTGCCAGCAGGGACTTCAAAAACATTCAGTACTTC. Amino acid sequence: CASRDFKNIQYF. This chain connects TRBV3-1 to TRBJ2-4, with D possibly matching TRBD2 (5 bases). Germline values: CDR1 LGHDT, CDR2 YNNKEL (reference sequence). With 6 bases removed from V and 3 bases from J, the gap between germline ends came to 6 bases. There are 12 residues in the CDR3.

This clonotype was counted at least ten times. This chain joins TRBV12-3 or TRBV12-4 and TRBJ2-3; D may be TRBD2 (5 bases). With 3 bases removed from V and 2 bases from J, the gap between germline ends came to 15 bases. This CDR3 region has 16 residues. CDR3 sequence reads: CASSFSTGSTTDTQYF. The CDR3 coding sequence is TGTGCCAGCAGTTTTTCTACGGGATCGACCACAGATACGCAGTATTTT.

This clonotype was detected many times. The V gene is TRBV28, the J gene TRBJ1-1, with 9 bases fitting TRBD1. The length of the CDR3 is 14 residues. Per germline, CDR1 MDHEN and CDR2 SYDVKM. The trim removed 5 bases at V and 6 bases at J, leaving 7 bases unmatched. In DNA, the CDR3 is TGTGCCAGCAGTCGACAGGGGGGGTGGGCTGAAGCTTTCTTT. This translates into CASSRQGGWAEAFF.

This clonotype was recorded many times. The chain carries TRBV14 and TRBJ1-1; TRBD1 might be the D (6 bases). V was shortened by 0 bases and J by 7 bases, with 9 bases between the two germline ends. CDR3 length: 13 residues. Per germline, CDR1 SGHDN and CDR2 FVKESK. The CDR3: CASSQEQGGEAFF. DNA of the CDR3: TGTGCCAGCAGCCAAGAACAGGGCGGTGAAGCTTTCTTT.

This clonotype was recorded many times. The rearrangement uses TRBV3-1 and TRBJ2-3; D uncertain. Germline V gives CDR1 LGHDT, CDR2 YNNKEL (reference sequence). The V and J ends lost 5 bases and 0 bases respectively, with 9 bases between them. This CDR3 region has 14 residues. The CDR3: CASSLDASTDTQYF. The CDR3 region has the DNA TGTGCCAGCAGCTTGGACGCTAGCACAGATACGCAGTATTTT.

In this sample, this clonotype turned up a few times. V usage is TRBV29-1 and J usage is TRBJ1-1; no clear D. CDR1 is SQVTM and CDR2 is ANQGSEA in the germline V gene. Deletions cut 5 bases from V and 0 bases from J, with 7 bases between. The CDR3 consists of 12 residues. CDR3 amino acids: CSVKRVNTEAFF. Written as DNA, the CDR3 is TGCAGCGTTAAGAGGGTGAACACTGAAGCTTTCTTT.

This clonotype was recorded at least ten times. J is TRBJ2-1 and V is TRBV6-2 or TRBV6-3; 11 nucleotides match TRBD2. Germline V lookup: CDR1 MNHEY, CDR2 SVGEGT. This CDR3 has 15 residues. V lost 7 bases and J lost 7; bases outside the gene matches: 9. CDR3 in DNA: TGTGCCAGCACCGGGAATAGCGGGAGGGGGAATGAGCAGTTCTTC. Its protein product is CASTGNSGRGNEQFF.

This clonotype was recorded many times. The V call is TRBV2, the J call TRBJ2-7, with D perhaps matching TRBD1 (6 bases). Germline lookup yields CDR1 SNHLY and CDR2 FYNNEI. The V and J ends lost 6 bases and 5 bases respectively, with 8 bases between them. The CDR3 is 11 residues long. This CDR3 is CASRDRDEQYF. DNA for the CDR3: TGTGCCAGCAGGGACAGAGACGAGCAGTACTTC. Filled out from reference TRBV2 and TRBJ2-7, the complete variable domain reads EPEVTQTPSHQVTQMGQEVILRCVPISNHLYFYWYRQILGQKVEFLVSFYNNEISEKSEIFDDQFSVERPDGSNFTLKIRSTKLEDSAMYFCASRDRDEQYFGPGTRLTVT.

This clonotype was observed at least ten times. The chain combines TRBV29-1 with TRBJ2-1; weak D call: TRBD1 (5 bases). CDR3 length: 12 residues. Germline V CDR1 and CDR2: SQVTM, ANQGSEA. V was trimmed by 0 bases and J by 11 bases, leaving 11 bases between them. The CDR3 sequence is CSVEEERGKQFF. The CDR3 DNA sequence: TGCAGCGTTGAAGAGGAAAGGGGTAAGCAGTTCTTC.

Remarks on this clonotype: This may arise from a read error, as a much more abundant clone is one base away. This CDR3 reads CASSLGLVEPYEQYF. The DNA of the CDR3 is TGTGCCAGCAGTCTCGGACTAGTGGAGCCTTACGAGCAGTACTTC. The chain joins TRBV3-1 to TRBJ2-7, with TRBD2 matching over 7 bases. The V gene end was trimmed by 6 bases and the J gene end by 4 bases; junction bases not matched to a gene: 12. Germline loops: CDR1 LGHDT, CDR2 YNNKEL (reference sequence). This CDR3 is built from 15 residues.

This clonotype was seen ten or more times. The V and J genes are TRBV7-2 and TRBJ2-7; D unclear. Per germline, CDR1 SGHTA and CDR2 FQGNSA. Trimming removed 0 bases from V and 6 bases from J, with 12 bases in between. The CDR3 is 14 residues long. The CDR3: CASSLAERNSEQYF. CDR3 coding DNA: TGTGCCAGCAGCTTAGCAGAGAGGAATTCCGAGCAGTACTTC.

This clonotype was found a few times. This sequence joins TRBV29-1 and TRBJ2-1; no firm D call. Trimming left V 5 bases short and J 6 bases short, with 11 bases between. This CDR3 has 12 residues. Germline CDR1 reads SQVTM; CDR2 reads ANQGSEA. Here the CDR3 DNA reads TGCAGCGTTCGGCTGTCGTCCAATGAGCAGTTCTTC. Protein: CSVRLSSNEQFF.